This TCR beta chain was captured by sequencing in a study of blood T cell repertoires in COVID-19. Study-level information: Sources were T cells, B-cell-depleted T cells, or PBMCs; the material itself was cDNA or gDNA.

Trimming stripped 6 bases from V and 3 bases from J, with 9 bases between. CDR3 length: 13 amino acids. Profiling relied on immunoSEQ multiplex PCR, and the TCRdb table lists in-frame clones only, not all of them. The table includes around 310,000 clones, around 90% detected once. This clonotype was obtained from a young man who had recovered from COVID-19. What was sequenced was PBMCs or T cells enriched from blood (not recorded which). The rearrangement uses TRBV12-3 or TRBV12-4 and TRBJ2-1, with D hard to call. The CDR3 here is CASSQQHYNEQFF. The CDR3 nucleotides are TGTGCCAGCAGCCAACAGCACTACAATGAGCAGTTCTTC.